A selection of T cell receptor beta chains follows, all from one sample in a study of blood T cell repertoires in COVID-19. The protocol was immunoSEQ multiplex PCR, while the TCRdb copy is restricted to in-frame clones and leaves out a portion. The sample has around 160,000 clones, roughly 76% seen once. Sequencing used peripheral blood. The receptors originated from a human donor with acute or convalescent COVID-19. The donor label of this sample is uncertain. Both conserved end residues are part of each CDR3. The D gene is left open where the match is weak. Where a row states a size, it is once, few, many or the class of an expanded clone; other rows omit it.

15	TRBV4-1	-	-	TRBJ2-7	CASSQATVSSYEQYF	TGCGCCAGCAGCCAAGCGACAGTGAGCTCCTACGAGCAGTACTTC
19	TRBV4-1	-	TRBD2	TRBJ2-1	CASSQDSRTSGGASNEQFF	TGCGCCAGCAGCCAAGATAGTCGGACTAGCGGGGGGGCGAGTAATGAGCAGTTCTTC
12	TRBV9	once	-	TRBJ2-3	CASSGEEDTQYF	TGTGCCAGCAGCGGAGAGGAGGACACGCAGTATTTT
16	TRBV24-1	-	TRBD1	TRBJ1-2	CATSDPGQGHNYGYTF	TGTGCCACCAGTGACCCCGGACAGGGGCATAACTATGGCTACACCTTC
15	TRBV5-1	-	-	TRBJ1-4	CASSLGGGYNEKLFF	TGCGCCAGCAGCTTGGGTGGGGGCTATAATGAAAAACTGTTTTTT
15	TRBV10-3	-	TRBD2	TRBJ2-3	CAISDLAGEQDTQYF	TGTGCCATCAGTGACCTAGCGGGGGAGCAAGATACGCAGTATTTT
12	TRBV12-3/TRBV12-4	-	-	TRBJ1-4	CASSPRNEKLFF	TGTGCCAGCAGTCCCAGGAATGAAAAACTGTTTTTT
14	TRBV5-1	-	-	TRBJ2-3	CASSLTPSTDTQYF	TGCGCCAGCAGCTTGACACCGAGCACAGATACGCAGTATTTT
12	TRBV30	-	-	TRBJ1-1	CAWRKRNTEAFF	TGTGCCTGGAGGAAGCGAAACACTGAAGCTTTCTTT
17	TRBV5-6	once	TRBD1	TRBJ1-2	CASSPDPVRGRNYGYTF	TGTGCCAGCAGCCCCGATCCCGTAAGGGGGCGGAACTATGGCTACACCTTC